A single sample gave rise to the 16 T cell receptor beta chains below, sequenced in a study of cytomegalovirus exposure and HLA in healthy donors (dated by TCRdb to 2017 to 2019). Library preparation used the immunoSEQ multiplex PCR assay. TCRdb carries this immuneACCESS record with in-frame sequences only. Its versions omit some clonotypes, under half of them owing to an unresolved V gene in the studies checked, with the rest unexplained. For this sample the table gives 110,000 to 150,000 clones, of which 80% to 95% were detected only once. The ten largest clones represent approximately 0.7% of the sample. Sequences were obtained from PBMCs. These receptors originate from a man younger than 30 in good health and CMV-seronegative.

This clone was counted only a few times. The chain is built from TRBV9 and TRBJ1-2, with D possibly matching TRBD1 (6 bases). The CDR3 consists of 16 residues. Germline CDR1 is SGDLS and CDR2 is YYNGEE. Trimming took off 4 bases at V and 4 bases at J, with 20 bases between the two ends. The CDR3 here is CASSPPGGGVGYGYTF. The DNA for the CDR3 is TGTGCCAGCAGCCCACCTGGTGGGGGCGTTGGCTATGGCTACACCTTC.

V is TRBV27 and J is TRBJ1-4; 8 positions match TRBD1. CDR1 and CDR2 from the germline V gene are MNHEY and SMNVEV (reference sequence). This CDR3 has 15 residues. V trimming: 5 bases; J trimming: 7 bases; junction bases outside the gene matches: 9. CDR3 residues: CASSPRSGGGEKLFF. CDR3 bases: TGTGCCAGCAGTCCTAGGTCAGGGGGCGGTGAAAAACTGTTTTTT.

The chain has TRBV11-3 and TRBJ2-2, with 9 bases fitting TRBD1. This CDR3 has 14 amino acids. Unmatched junction bases numbered 3, after V lost 5 bases and J lost 5 bases. Germline CDR1 is SGHNT and CDR2 is YENEEA. CDR3 amino acids: CASSPGTGTGELFF. CDR3 coding DNA: TGTGCCAGCAGCCCCGGGACAGGGACCGGGGAGCTGTTTTTT.

The J gene is TRBJ2-1, the V gene TRBV5-1, with 12 positions matching TRBD2. Germline CDR1 and CDR2: SGHRS and YFSETQ. Trimming removed 3 bases from V and 6 bases from J; junction bases left unmatched: 4. CDR3 size: 15 residues. CDR3 protein: CASSWGLAGINEQFF. CDR3 DNA: TGCGCCAGCAGCTGGGGACTAGCGGGTATCAATGAGCAGTTCTTC.

V is TRBV7-6 and J is TRBJ2-1, with TRBD2 identical over 8 bases. The CDR3 sequence is 18 residues long. In germline, CDR1 is SGHVS, CDR2 FNYEAQ. The V and J ends lost 4 bases and 7 bases, in that order; junction bases with no gene match: 18. CDR3 coding DNA: TGTGCCAGCAGCTCCCTTAGCGGGGAGGTCTTGCGGGGGAATGAGCAGTTCTTC. Translated, it gives CASSSLSGEVLRGNEQFF.

The CDR3, as DNA: TGTGCCAGTAGTATCCAGTTGAACACTGAAGCTTTCTTT. Translated, it gives CASSIQLNTEAFF. V is TRBV19 and J is TRBJ1-1; no definite D call. This CDR3 spans 13 amino acids. With 3 bases removed from V and 0 bases from J, the gap between germline ends came to 5 bases. Per germline, CDR1 LNHDA and CDR2 SQIVND (reference sequence).

This clone was seen more than once but under ten times. The rearrangement links TRBV6-6 to TRBJ2-4; TRBD1 aligns across 7 bases. J lost 1 base, V lost 5 bases, and 8 bases had no gene match. This CDR3 has 16 residues. Germline-derived CDR1 and CDR2 are MNHNY and SVGAGI (reference sequence). CDR3 sequence (DNA): TGTGCCAGCAGTCCACTAACAGGGGACGCCAAAAACATTCAGTACTTC. Translation gives CASSPLTGDAKNIQYF.

The rearrangement links TRBV7-9 to TRBJ1-4; 7 bases line up with TRBD1. Germline V gene lookup returns CDR1 SEHNR and CDR2 FQNEAQ (reference sequence). V trimming: 5 bases; J trimming: 8 bases; junction bases outside the gene matches: 11. The CDR3 is 15 amino acids. The CDR3 bases are TGTGCCAGCAGCGCGCCGACAGGGATAGAAGAAAAACTGTTTTTT. Translating gives CASSAPTGIEEKLFF. Filled out from reference TRBV7-9 and TRBJ1-4, the complete variable domain reads DTGVSQNPRHKITKRGQNVTFRCDPISEHNRLYWYRQTLGQGPEFLTYFQNEAQLEKSRLLSDRFSAERPKGSFSTLEIQRTEQGDSAMYLCASSAPTGIEEKLFFGSGTQLSVL.

The chain carries TRBV9 and TRBJ2-3; 14 bases align to TRBD2. There are 19 residues in the CDR3. Per the germline V gene, CDR1 is SGDLS and CDR2 is YYNGEE. J was trimmed by 1 base and V by 3 bases; bases with no gene match: 10. For the CDR3, the DNA is TGTGCCAGCAGCGGGGACGGGACTAGCGGGAGCTACGGCACAGATACGCAGTATTTT. It yields the protein CASSGDGTSGSYGTDTQYF. Full variable domain (remainder filled in from reference TRBV9 and TRBJ2-3): DSGVTQTPKHLITATGQRVTLRCSPRSGDLSVYWYQQSLDQGLQFLIQYYNGEERAKGNILERFSAQQFPDLHSELNLSSLELGDSALYFCASSGDGTSGSYGTDTQYFGPGTRLTVL.

The chain has TRBV27 and TRBJ2-2; 9 bases line up with TRBD2. This CDR3 contains 17 residues. Per the germline V gene, CDR1 is MNHEY and CDR2 is SMNVEV (reference sequence). V lost 0 bases to trimming and J lost 3 bases; unmatched junction nucleotides: 5. The CDR3 DNA follows: TGTGCCAGCAGTTTATCTACGACTAGCGGTTACACCGGGGAGCTGTTTTTT. It specifies CASSLSTTSGYTGELFF.

This chain joins TRBV10-2 and TRBJ1-1, with D unclear. Trimming pared 0 bases from V and 10 bases from J, leaving 9 bases between. From germline, CDR1 is WSHSY and CDR2 SAAADI. The CDR3 consists of 12 residues. The CDR3 nucleotides are TGCGCCAGCAGTGAGTCGCCCGGAGGAGCTTTCTTT. It yields the protein CASSESPGGAFF.

This sequence joins TRBV14 and TRBJ1-2; 7 nucleotides align to TRBD1. The CDR3 spans 15 residues. Trimming removed 2 bases from V and 8 bases from J; junction bases left unmatched: 11. Per the germline V gene, CDR1 is SGHDN and CDR2 is FVKESK. DNA of the CDR3: TGTGCCAGCAGCCAAATTCGGACAGGCCAGGGGGGCTACACCTTC. It specifies CASSQIRTGQGGYTF.

J is TRBJ1-6 and V is TRBV7-9; 7 bases align to TRBD1. Unmatched junction bases numbered 6, after V lost 4 bases and J lost 3 bases. Germline values: CDR1 SEHNR, CDR2 FQNEAQ (reference sequence). The CDR3 extends over 16 amino acids. CDR3 sequence: CASSSRGNVYNSPLHF. The CDR3 DNA reads as TGTGCCAGCAGCTCCAGGGGGAACGTCTATAATTCACCCCTCCACTTT.

The chain combines TRBV25-1 with TRBJ2-7, with 7 bases lining up with TRBD1. CDR1 and CDR2 from the germline V gene are MGHDK and SYGVNS. Trimming at V came to 8 bases and at J to 9 bases, leaving 10 bases not matched to a gene. The CDR3 runs to 12 residues. This CDR3 is CASQWAEGAQYV. CDR3 sequence (DNA): TGTGCCAGCCAGTGGGCCGAGGGGGCGCAGTACGTC.

The chain uses TRBV7-2 and TRBJ2-7; 11 positions agree with TRBD2. The CDR3 is 14 amino acids. The V gene's germline CDR1 is SGHTA and CDR2 FQGNSA. The J segment lost 3 bases and the V segment lost 4 bases, leaving 2 bases of the junction unmatched. CDR3 nucleotide sequence: TGTGCCAGCAGCTCCGGACTAGCGGGCTACGAGCAGTACGTC. Protein sequence: CASSSGLAGYEQYV.

The J gene is TRBJ1-2, the V gene TRBV6-5; 8 bases fit TRBD1. The CDR3 is 13 amino acids. The germline CDR1 and CDR2 sequences are MNHEY and SVGAGI. The J segment lost 5 bases and the V segment lost 4 bases, leaving 3 bases of the junction unmatched. The DNA for the CDR3 is TGTGCCAGCAGTTCGCGACAGGGGTATGGCTACACCTTC. Its translation is CASSSRQGYGYTF.